Sequencing of this T cell receptor (beta chain) was carried out in a study of CD8 T cells in Susac syndrome (dated by TCRdb to the late 2010s). With regard to the full study: Repertoire sequencing was used to test whether CD8+ T cell activation and differentiation in Susac syndrome was antigen driven. The paper as a whole reports these results and caveats: The number of individuals in the TCR sequencing and HLA analysis was recognized as being relatively small.

Peripheral blood CD8+ and CD4+ T cells from healthy donors, Susac syndrome patients and multiple sclerosis patients were profiled by high-throughput TCR beta sequencing. Treatment-naive patients with stable or active relapsing-remitting disease fulfilling revised McDonald criteria were used as multiple sclerosis controls. Bulk CD8+ and CD4+ T cells were purified magnetically by negative isolation, whereas CD8+ TEMRA cells were enriched by FACS. Blood was drawn into EDTA tubes, processed within 24 hours, and PBMCs were isolated by density gradient centrifugation. PBMCs intended for TCR sequencing were cryopreserved in liquid nitrogen and were subsequently thawed in a 37 degrees C water bath. Purity of sorted or isolated CD4+, CD8+ and CD8+ TEMRA cells was at least 90%. V is cut by 5 bases and J by 6 bases, and the space between the germline ends is 13 bases. According to the germline V gene, CDR1 reads MGHRA and CDR2 reads YSYEKL. From cysteine to phenylalanine, the CDR3 is 13 amino acids long. Only CDR3 DNA is held: 39 bases, read in frame from base 1.

RNA was extracted using the RNeasy kit, and roughly 0.45 to 1 ug of the RNA was reverse transcribed with random hexamers. TCR beta CDR3 regions were amplified with the immunoSEQ multiplex PCR assay covering 54 Vbeta and 13 Jbeta segments. PCR amplification bias was corrected by using a synthetic template baseline for primer optimization and computational correction. In the paper's pipeline: Reads were assigned to V, D and J genes according to IMGT and analyzed in immunoSEQ Analyzer, with only productive sequences retained. Clonality was calculated as one minus the Shannon entropy normalized by log2 of the number of productive unique sequences. For each patient and control, public and private clones were evaluated among the 100 most prevalent clones. Susac-specific clones were defined as absent from healthy and MS cohorts, 850 to 1,300 published viral clones and other ImmuneACCESS disease sequences. The raw public data were reprocessed by TCRdb itself: fastp quality trimming at Q25, MiXCR clonotype calling, in-frame beta chains only. Identical CDR3 protein sequences are pooled into one entry, listed with their most common genes and DNA. The authors' filters were not applied to this entry. This sample gives more than 200,000 distinct CDR3 sequences in total; around 93% of them show up just once. About 0.071% of the sample is held by the ten biggest clonotypes.

Regarding this clonotype: No antigen is known for it. One base away there is no much larger clone; base qualities are not given.

The chain is assembled from TRBV4-1 and TRBJ1-2, with an unclear D gene assignment. Sequenced material: CD4+ T cells from PBMCs. The source is a human donor with multiple sclerosis. In nucleotide form, the sequence is TGCGCCAGCAGCTTAGTCGGGATGGATGGCTACACCTTC. It translates as CASSLVGMDGYTF.